The rows below give T cell receptor beta chains drawn from one sample of a study of T cell responses to AZD1222 COVID-19 vaccine. The method was immunoSEQ multiplex PCR; TCRdb's version includes in-frame clones alone and lacks a portion of them. The table includes 110,000 to 150,000 clones, roughly nine tenths detected once. The input for sequencing was peripheral blood, taken on day 0 of AZD1222 vaccination. These receptors all stem from an adult in good health. Both conserved end residues are part of each CDR3. Fields, in order: J gene, D gene, clone size, V gene, CDR3 protein, CDR3 DNA. The D gene is left open where the match is weak. Size is omitted from some rows. Given values are once, few, many or a class for expanded clones.

TRBJ1-5,.,.,TRBV28,CASREGNQPQHF,TGTGCCAGCAGGGAAGGCAATCAGCCCCAGCATTTT
TRBJ2-3,TRBD2,.,TRBV11-3,CASSPGTRSDTQYF,TGTGCCAGCAGCCCCGGGACTAGATCAGATACGCAGTATTTT
TRBJ2-7,.,few,TRBV10-1,CASSEVHEQYF,TGCGCCAGCAGTGAAGTCCACGAGCAGTACTTC
TRBJ2-1,.,.,TRBV5-1,CASSLFNRGAPGEQFF,TGCGCCAGCAGCTTGTTCAATCGGGGGGCGCCCGGTGAGCAGTTCTTC
TRBJ2-7,.,.,TRBV21-1,CASSNIGLAGIVASEQYF,TGTGCCAGCAGCAACATCGGACTAGCGGGGATTGTAGCGTCCGAGCAGTACTTC
TRBJ1-4,.,.,TRBV10-2,CASRAGRNYNEKLFF,TGCGCCAGCAGAGCGGGACGGAATTATAATGAAAAACTGTTTTTT
TRBJ2-7,.,.,TRBV7-9,CASSSDLKSPYEQYF,TGTGCCAGCAGCTCGGACTTAAAATCACCCTACGAGCAGTACTTC
TRBJ1-4,.,.,TRBV11-2,CASSLGDTSATNEKLFF,TGTGCCAGCAGCTTAGGGGACACCTCAGCAACTAATGAAAAACTGTTTTTT
TRBJ2-7,TRBD2,few,TRBV5-4,CASSPLAGASYEQYF,TGTGCCAGCAGCCCGCTAGCGGGAGCTAGTTACGAGCAGTACTTC
TRBJ2-3,.,.,TRBV7-8,CASSLVSQGGGTDTQYF,TGTGCCAGCAGCTTAGTATCCCAGGGAGGAGGCACAGATACGCAGTATTTT
TRBJ2-1,.,few,TRBV28,CASSSPFREQFF,TGTGCCAGCAGTTCCCCCTTCCGTGAGCAGTTCTTC
TRBJ2-3,TRBD1,.,TRBV18,CASSPRTGGGMDTQYF,TGTGCCAGCTCACCCCGGACAGGAGGTGGGATGGATACGCAGTATTTT
TRBJ1-5,.,.,TRBV30,CAWSHSQVWGQPQHF,TGTGCCTGGAGCCACTCACAGGTGTGGGGTCAGCCCCAGCATTTT
TRBJ2-7,.,.,TRBV2,CASSEVGGTRREQYF,TGTGCCAGCAGTGAGGTTGGCGGAACCCGGCGCGAGCAGTACTTC
TRBJ1-5,.,.,TRBV12-5,CASGLGHYQPQHF,TGTGCTAGTGGTTTGGGACATTATCAGCCCCAGCATTTT
TRBJ1-1,.,.,TRBV19,CASKVDTAYTEAFF,TGTGCCAGTAAAGTCGACACCGCCTACACTGAAGCTTTCTTT
TRBJ1-3,TRBD1,.,TRBV19,CASSPGVWTGGDHHGNTIYF,TGTGCCAGTAGTCCAGGGGTATGGACAGGGGGGGACCACCACGGAAACACCATATATTTT
TRBJ1-6,.,.,TRBV3-1/TRBV3-2,CASSSTRLGDSPLHF,TGTGCCAGCAGCTCGACCCGGTTGGGGGATTCACCCCTCCACTTT
TRBJ1-1,.,few,TRBV12-3/TRBV12-4,CASSLGGGAFF,TGTGCCAGCAGCTTGGGAGGAGGAGCTTTCTTT
TRBJ2-1,TRBD2,.,TRBV28,CASSTSGTDSYNEQFF,TGTGCCAGCAGCACTAGCGGGACAGACTCCTACAATGAGCAGTTCTTC
TRBJ1-2,.,.,TRBV3-1/TRBV3-2,CASSQRDGYTF,TGTGCCAGCAGCCAGCGGGATGGCTACACCTTC
TRBJ1-5,.,once,TRBV7-2,CASSSDGFNQPQHF,TGTGCCAGCAGCTCCGACGGATTCAATCAGCCCCAGCATTTT
TRBJ2-7,.,.,TRBV27,CASSHGAEQYF,TGTGCCAGCAGCCATGGGGCCGAGCAGTACTTC
TRBJ1-1,TRBD1,.,TRBV12-3/TRBV12-4,CASRLRDSEAFF,TGTGCCAGCCGCCTCCGGGACAGTGAAGCTTTCTTT
TRBJ1-6,.,once,TRBV9,CASSVEGGSSPLHF,TGTGCCAGCAGCGTAGAAGGGGGGTCTTCACCCCTCCACTTT
TRBJ1-2,.,few,TRBV2,CASSDGLEGYTF,TGTGCCAGCAGTGACGGCTTGGAGGGCTACACCTTC
TRBJ2-1,TRBD2,.,TRBV6-4,CASSISGGSYNEQFF,TGTGCCAGCAGCATCAGCGGGGGCTCCTACAATGAGCAGTTCTTC
TRBJ2-1,.,.,TRBV27,CASSFQPGESYNEQFF,TGTGCCAGCAGTTTTCAGCCGGGGGAGTCCTACAATGAGCAGTTCTTC
TRBJ2-4,.,.,TRBV4-2,CASSRGGFNNIQYF,TGTGCCAGCAGTCGGGGAGGATTTAATAACATTCAGTACTTC
TRBJ1-5,TRBD1,once,TRBV18,CASRQGGNQPQHF,TGTGCCAGCCGACAGGGCGGCAATCAGCCCCAGCATTTT
TRBJ2-7,TRBD2,.,TRBV19,CASSTGLAGASYEQYF,TGTGCCAGTAGTACAGGACTAGCGGGGGCCTCCTACGAGCAGTACTTC
TRBJ1-1,.,once,TRBV19,CATMGWGMNTEAFF,TGTGCCACCATGGGTTGGGGCATGAACACTGAAGCTTTCTTT
TRBJ1-6,.,.,TRBV3-1/TRBV3-2,CASSQDWAANSPLHF,TGTGCCAGCAGCCAAGATTGGGCAGCTAATTCACCCCTCCACTTT
TRBJ2-5,TRBD2,.,TRBV10-1,CATPIMGLAEETQYF,TGCGCCACCCCGATCATGGGACTAGCGGAAGAGACCCAGTACTTC
TRBJ1-2,TRBD1,.,TRBV29-1,CRDDSTGNGYTF,TGCAGAGATGACTCGACAGGGAATGGCTACACCTTC
TRBJ1-2,.,.,TRBV30,CADQVGGGYTF,TGTGCCGACCAAGTTGGGGGTGGCTACACCTTC
TRBJ2-7,.,once,TRBV6-5,CASSSSRGYEQYF,TGTGCCAGCAGCTCTTCCCGGGGATACGAGCAGTACTTC
TRBJ2-1,.,.,TRBV5-1,CASSKSFNGNEQFF,TGCGCCAGCAGCAAGAGTTTTAACGGCAATGAGCAGTTCTTC
TRBJ2-7,.,once,TRBV19,CASSPPSVSYEQYF,TGTGCCAGTAGCCCCCCCAGTGTATCCTACGAGCAGTACTTC
TRBJ2-7,.,.,TRBV3-1/TRBV3-2,CASSQTGKTNYEQYF,TGTGCCAGCAGCCAAACCGGCAAGACAAACTACGAGCAGTACTTC
TRBJ1-1,.,.,TRBV3-1/TRBV3-2,CASSQVGGRTEAFF,TGTGCCAGCAGCCAAGTAGGTGGGAGGACTGAAGCTTTCTTT
TRBJ2-6,TRBD2,.,TRBV6-6,CASSRLADPSGANVLTF,TGTGCCAGCAGTCGACTAGCGGATCCCTCTGGGGCCAACGTCCTGACTTTC
TRBJ2-3,TRBD2,.,TRBV20-1,CSASTAGGTTRTDTQYF,TGCAGTGCTAGTACGGCGGGGGGGACTACTCGCACAGATACGCAGTATTTT
TRBJ1-3,TRBD1,.,TRBV3-1/TRBV3-2,CASSHGGQGALSGNTIYF,TGTGCCAGCAGCCATGGCGGACAGGGGGCCCTCTCTGGAAACACCATATATTTT
TRBJ2-6,.,.,TRBV19,CASASGSGANVLTF,TGTGCCAGTGCCTCGGGGTCTGGGGCCAACGTCCTGACTTTC
TRBJ2-1,TRBD2,.,TRBV14,CASSRGLAGGSSYNEQFF,TGTGCCAGCAGCCGAGGACTAGCGGGAGGGAGCTCCTACAATGAGCAGTTCTTC
TRBJ2-7,.,.,TRBV11-3,CASSLGVSSYEQYF,TGTGCCAGCAGCTTAGGGGTATCTTCCTACGAGCAGTACTTC
TRBJ1-2,.,.,TRBV6-5,CASSGDWFYGYTF,TGTGCCAGCTCGGGTGATTGGTTCTATGGCTACACCTTC